The sequence of this TCR beta chain was determined in a study of OX40 agonist ivuxolimab in advanced cancers. Turning to the study itself: From roughly 23 to 90 years was the age range, with a mean of 60 years, and roughly 83% were male. Three dose-escalation patients had partial responses: one with hepatocellular carcinoma and two with cutaneous melanoma. Findings of the study overall: Specificity for antigen went undetermined in the expanded peripheral T cells.

The table came from immunoSEQ multiplex PCR; TCRdb's copy has only in-frame clones and leaves some out. The profile covers 80,000 to 100,000 clones, with roughly 95% appearing a single time and about 0.19% taken by the ten largest. Points on this clone: The antigen is undetermined.

The CDR3 is made up of 17 amino acids. CDR1 and CDR2 (germline): ENHRY, SYGVKD. V was clipped by 8 bases and J by 6 bases, with 26 bases between them. The sample in question was CD4+ or CD8+ T cells sorted from blood, obtained in a trial of the OX40 agonist ivuxolimab. This rearrangement joins TRBV10-3 to TRBJ2-1, with D tentatively TRBD2 (6 bases). This sequence originates from an adult with an advanced solid tumor such as melanoma, head and neck, liver or kidney cancer. The CDR3 spells CAIAPRLEGTGPNEQFF. The CDR3 coding sequence is TGTGCCATCGCCCCCCGGCTGGAGGGAACGGGCCCCAATGAGCAGTTCTTC.